This passage covers 26 T cell receptor delta chains from one sample sequenced in a study of γδ T cells in repeated Plasmodium falciparum infection. Bulk repertoires came from Vgamma9/Vdelta2+ or Vdelta2-negative gammadelta T cells flow-sorted from PBMC. TCRdb processed the multiplex PCR reads again with the CATT caller. The sample consists of tens of thousands of delta-chain clones, around 2% of them appearing once. The sample consisted of gamma-delta T cells from blood. Source of these receptors: a pool of human donors (malaria-infected and uninfected, not separated).

This clone was observed a few times. One base away lies a much larger clone, so this may be a sequencing read error. The sample contains more than one DNA sequence encoding this CDR3. This chain connects TRDV1 to TRDJ1, with 11 bases fitting TRDD3. Germline matching of the DNA provided the J gene here, since TCRdb leaves it blank. Losses at the gene ends were 0 bases for V and 0 bases for J; bases not matched to a gene: 21. The CDR3 is made up of 23 amino acids. Germline V CDR1 and CDR2: TSWWSYY, QGS. The CDR3 spells CALGELSPPNSGGYNSYTDKLIF. The CDR3 DNA reads TGTGCTCTTGGGGAACTATCTCCTCCCAATTCTGGGGGATACAACTCGTACACCGATAAACTCATCTTT.

This clone appeared many times. The mismatch at residue 11 between this DNA's translation and the TCRdb protein of a much larger clone likely reflects a read error; the protein shown is translated from the DNA. CDR3 sequence: CALGTSLAYPDDKLIF. The CDR3 nucleotides read TGTGCTCTTGGGACTTCCCTAGCATACCCCGACGATAAACTCATCTTT. The chain is built from TRDV1 and TRDJ1; D is possibly TRDD2 (5 bases). Trimming cost V 5 bases and J 4 bases, with 20 bases left between them. The germline V gene encodes CDR1 TSWWSYY and CDR2 QGS. CDR3 length: 16 residues.

This clone has ten or more counts. It differs at one base from a far larger clone, so likely a read error. The same CDR3 can be traced to other DNA sequences in this sample. V is TRDV1 and J is TRDJ1; 11 bases line up with TRDD3. Germline trimming cut 2 bases from V and 5 bases from J; bases unmatched to any gene: 19. Germline V lookup: CDR1 TSWWSYY, CDR2 QGS. The CDR3 totals 20 residues. CDR3 sequence: CALGESSYVWGIPGGDKLIF. CDR3 bases: TGTGCTCTTGGGGAATCCTCCTACGTCTGGGGGATACCGGGAGGTGATAAACTCATCTTT.

This clone came up many times. The V and J genes are TRDV1 and TRDJ1, with 13 bases fitting TRDD3. Germline CDR1 TSWWSYY, CDR2 QGS. Trimming cost V 6 bases and J 3 bases; bases outside gene matches: 7. The CDR3 is 16 residues long. In DNA, the CDR3 is TGTGCTCTTGGTTACTGGGGGATACGCTATCCCGATAAACTCATCTTT. This gives the protein CALGYWGIRYPDKLIF.

Remarks on this clone: TCRdb assigns this DNA the protein of a much larger clone, which departs from its translation at residue 19; this likely reflects a read error, and the protein shown comes from translating the DNA. The J gene is TRDJ1, the V gene TRDV3, with D unresolved. The V gene's germline CDR1 is TVYSNPD and CDR2 GDNSRS (reference sequence). CDR3 size: 21 residues. The CDR3 protein is CAFTTVPYGSPYHANTDKPIF. Written as DNA, the CDR3 is TGTGCCTTCACTACTGTACCTTACGGCAGCCCGTATCATGCTAACACCGATAAACCCATCTTT. Combining the CDR3 with reference TRDV3 and TRDJ1 gives the whole variable domain CDKVTQSSPDQTVASGSEVVLLCTYDTVYSNPDLFWYRIRPDYSFQFVFYGDNSRSEGADFTQGRFSVKHILTQKAFHLVISPVRTEDSATYYCAFTTVPYGSPYHANTDKPIFGKGTRVTVEP.

This clone was seen a few times. With only one base between it and a far larger clone, this is likely a read error. The sample has other DNA sequences that encode this CDR3 too. The chain couples TRDV2 to TRDJ1, with D possibly matching TRDD3 (6 bases). Assignment of the J gene here rests on matching the DNA to germline, because TCRdb gives none. V lost 4 bases, J lost 1 base, and 12 bases lay in between. The length of the CDR3 is 14 residues. CDR1 is GEAIGNYY, CDR2 EKD, per germline. CDR3 bases: TGTGCCTGTGATACCCTGGGGACCACCGATAAACTCATCTTT. Protein product: CACDTLGTTDKLIF.

This clone has only a few counts. TCRdb pairs this DNA with a much larger clone's protein that differs at residue 4, likely a read error; the protein shown was translated from the DNA. This chain uses TRDV1 with TRDJ2; the D is unclear. Assignment of the J gene here rests on matching the DNA to germline, because TCRdb gives none. The CDR3 has 20 amino acids. CDR1 TSWWSYY and CDR2 QGS come from the germline V gene. The CDR3 DNA sequence: TGTGCTCTTGAGGAACCTCTTTCCCGTCTGGTGGGACTAATAACAGCACAACTCTTCTTT. This sequence encodes CALEEPLSRLVGLITAQLFF.

This clone was seen only a few times. The amino acid sequence in TCRdb belongs to a much larger clone and departs from this DNA's translation at residue 18, likely a sequencing read error; the sequence shown is translated from the DNA. This chain joins TRDV3 and TRDJ1, with 12 nucleotides matching TRDD3. In germline, CDR1 is TVYSNPD, CDR2 GDNSRS (reference sequence). This CDR3 contains 23 residues. V lost 0 bases and J lost 3; bases outside the gene matches: 29. CDR3 bases: TGTGCCTTTAGGCTGTACCCTACGCTGAAACACTGGGGGATACCGAAGTACGCCGATAAACTCATCTTT. Translating gives CAFRLYPTLKHWGIPKYADKLIF.

Note on this clone: With only one base between it and a far larger clone, this is likely a read error. Distinct nucleotide sequences in the sample also encode this CDR3. The V gene call is TRDV2, and the J gene call is absent; TRDD3 is taken as the D call from the table, unchecked against the DNA. Germline values: CDR1 GEAIGNYY, CDR2 EKD. The CDR3 contains 17 residues. DNA for the CDR3: TGTGCCTGTGACACCGTGGGGGAGGCCCCGAGAACCGATAAACTAATCTTT. Translating it yields CACDTVGEAPRTDKLIF.

As concerns this clone: The protein held in TCRdb is that of a much larger clone and does not match this DNA's translation at residues 4 and 7, likely because of a read error; the protein shown is translated from the DNA. The J gene is TRDJ1, the V gene TRDV1; D is possibly TRDD3 (6 bases). The J gene, absent from TCRdb, was called here by matching the DNA to germline. Germline values: CDR1 TSWWSYY, CDR2 QGS. The CDR3 spans 20 residues. The CDR3 is CALRELRVRGCPYYTDKLIF. The CDR3 coding sequence is TGTGCTCTTAGGGAACTTCGGGTCCGGGGATGCCCCTATTACACCGATAAACTCATCTTT.

The sample holds a few counts of this clone. This DNA's translation and the protein TCRdb lists, from a much larger clone, do not match at residue 6, likely due to a read error; the protein shown is translated from the DNA. V is TRDV1 and J is TRDJ1; weak D call: TRDD2 (5 bases). The J gene was missing in TCRdb and was found by matching the end of the DNA to germline. This CDR3 is built from 20 residues. Trimming left V 1 base short and J 3 bases short, with 27 bases between. Germline assignment: CDR1 TSWWSYY and CDR2 QGS. CDR3: CALGEPYRPAWTFRPDKLIF. The CDR3 nucleotides are TGTGCTCTTGGGGAACCCTACAGGCCGGCTTGGACATTCCGCCCCGATAAACTCATCTTT.

This clone was found a few times. Given a far larger clone just one base away, this is likely a sequencing read error. Other DNA sequences in this sample translate to the same CDR3. The CDR3 is CALGERALFQGLGDTKYTDKLIF. The CDR3 bases are TGTGCTCTTGGGGAACGAGCCCTTTTCCAAGGACTGGGGGATACGAAGTACACCGACAAACTCATCTTT. This chain links TRDV1 with TRDJ1, with 13 bases identical to TRDD3. The J gene, not given by TCRdb, was assigned here from a germline match of the nucleotide sequence. Germline CDR1 reads TSWWSYY; CDR2 reads QGS. The CDR3 extends over 23 amino acids.

This clone was counted only a few times. This likely stems from a read error, as it lies one base from a far larger clone. This specimen includes other DNA sequences encoding the same CDR3. CDR3 amino acids: CALGKDNFYPLFKTQPFYTDKLIF. The CDR3 coding sequence is TGTGCTCTTGGGAAGGATAACTTTTATCCCCTATTCAAGACCCAACCCTTTTACACCGATAAACTCATCTTT. This chain links TRDV1 with TRDJ1; the D gene is possibly TRDD3 (5 bases). Germline matching of the DNA provided the J gene here, since TCRdb leaves it blank. Per the germline V gene, CDR1 is TSWWSYY and CDR2 is QGS. V dropped 5 bases and J dropped 0 bases, with 40 bases sitting between them. The CDR3 is 24 amino acids.

This clone was recorded a few times. The TCRdb protein comes from a much larger clone and disagrees with this DNA's translation at residue 16, likely due to a read error; the protein given here is derived from the DNA. CDR3 sequence reads: CACDTILLGDTRAYTGKLIF. CDR3 DNA sequence: TGTGCCTGTGACACGATATTACTGGGGGATACGCGGGCTTACACCGGTAAACTCATCTTT. The chain has TRDV2 and TRDJ1; TRDD3 aligns across 13 bases. This CDR3 region has 20 residues. The germline CDR1 and CDR2 sequences are GEAIGNYY and EKD.

This clone was observed a few times. For this DNA, TCRdb reports the protein of a much larger clone, which diverges at residue 14, most likely from a read error; the protein presented here is translated directly from the DNA. The chain carries TRDV1 and TRDJ2; 12 bases align to TRDD3. Looked up from germline, CDR1 is TSWWSYY and CDR2 is QGS. The CDR3 sequence is 23 residues long. The J segment lost 0 bases and the V segment lost 1 base, leaving 18 bases of the junction unmatched. The CDR3 loop is CALGEPAYWGIPVVIALTAQLFF. DNA of the CDR3: TGTGCTCTTGGGGAACCGGCGTACTGGGGGATACCTGTGGTGATAGCTTTGACAGCACAACTCTTCTTT.

This clone was found many times. This likely stems from a read error, as it lies one base from a far larger clone. The gene calls are TRDV1 and TRDJ1; 9 nucleotides align to TRDD3. Losses at the gene ends were 1 base for V and 0 bases for J; bases not matched to a gene: 21. This CDR3 contains 22 residues. Germline V gene sequence: CDR1 TSWWSYY, CDR2 QGS. The CDR3: CALGERTFYWGTIREYTDKLIF. DNA for the CDR3: TGTGCTCTTGGGGAACGAACTTTCTACTGGGGGACGATAAGAGAGTACACCGATAAACTCATCTTT.

This clone has a count of ten or more. TCRdb lists the protein of a much larger clone for this DNA, which differs at residue 19, so this is likely a read error; the protein given here is translated from the DNA itself. The chain employs TRAV38-2/DV8 and TRDJ1; 12 nucleotides match TRDD3. TCRdb carries no J gene annotation; the J gene was assigned here by matching the DNA with germline. CDR1 is TSESDYY, CDR2 QEAYKQQN, per germline. The CDR3 is 26 residues long. Unmatched junction bases numbered 39, after V lost 6 bases and J lost 3 bases. The CDR3 loop reads CAYTGPPSTQPRTGGYHTAGPDKLIF. DNA for the CDR3: TGTGCTTATACGGGGCCGCCCTCCACTCAGCCCCGTACTGGGGGATACCATACGGCGGGTCCCGATAAACTCATCTTT.

This clone was detected only a few times. The sample carries other DNA sequences with the same CDR3. V and J are TRDV1 and TRDJ1, with TRDD3 matching 12 bases. TCRdb offers no J gene call, so here the DNA was matched to germline to obtain one. CDR3 length: 26 amino acids. Germline CDR1 TSWWSYY, CDR2 QGS. Losses at the gene ends were 0 bases for V and 8 bases for J; bases not matched to a gene: 37. The CDR3 coding sequence is TGTGCTCTTGGGGAACTTCCTGGTTTGTGGGCGACATACTGGGGGATACTATCGACGCACATATACAAACTCATCTTT. Amino acid sequence: CALGELPGLWATYWGILSTHIYKLIF.

This clone was recorded at least ten times. V is TRAV29/DV5 and J is TRDJ1; 10 bases agree with TRDD3. This CDR3 spans 20 amino acids. Germline V gives CDR1 NSMFDY, CDR2 ISSIKDK. V lost 0 bases and J lost 0; bases outside the gene matches: 17. The CDR3 sequence: CAASVAASLTGGSYTDKLIF. The CDR3 nucleotides read TGTGCAGCAAGCGTAGCTGCTTCGCTTACTGGGGGATCGTACACCGATAAACTCATCTTT.

This clone occurred many times. A far bigger clonotype differs at one base, so this is likely a read error. Other DNA sequences within the sample encode an identical CDR3. The V gene is TRDV1, the J gene TRDJ1, with TRDD3 matching over 10 bases. The J gene is not listed in TCRdb, so it was assigned here from a DNA match to germline. CDR3 length: 19 residues. Germline V gene sequence: CDR1 TSWWSYY, CDR2 QGS. V shed 0 bases, J shed 9 bases, and the junction held 19 bases outside the gene matches. The CDR3 nucleotides read TGTGCTCTTGGGGAACTTAGGGCCCCTCCAAATTCTGGGGGATATGAACTCATCTTT. Translation: CALGELRAPPNSGGYELIF.

Points on this clone: TCRdb's entry gives the protein of a much larger clone, which mismatches this DNA's translation at residue 5, likely from a read error; the protein reported here is translated from the DNA. This chain links TRDV1 with TRDJ1; 12 nucleotides agree with TRDD3. The J gene, not given by TCRdb, was assigned here from a germline match of the nucleotide sequence. The CDR3 has 25 amino acids. The junction had 30 bases not matched to a gene; V was cut back by 4 bases and J by 0 bases. Germline lookup yields CDR1 TSWWSYY and CDR2 QGS. DNA of the CDR3: TGTGCTCTTGGGGGAGGCCCCGTTCGGGACTTACTGGGGGATACTAGGGGGATATACACCGATAAACTCATCTTT. Translated: CALGGGPVRDLLGDTRGIYTDKLIF.

This clone appeared many times. The protein recorded in TCRdb matches a much larger clone and deviates from this DNA's translation at residue 4, suggesting a read error; the protein here is obtained by translating the DNA. The chain is built from TRDV1 and TRDJ1, with 8 nucleotides matching TRDD3. TCRdb offers no J gene call, so here the DNA was matched to germline to obtain one. The germline V gene has CDR1 TSWWSYY and CDR2 QGS. The CDR3 runs to 17 residues. Trimming at V came to 8 bases and at J to 4 bases, leaving 18 bases not matched to a gene. CDR3 in amino acids: CALSVPTNLGDLDKLIF. The CDR3 DNA sequence: TGTGCTCTTAGCGTCCCTACAAACCTGGGGGACCTCGATAAACTCATCTTT.

This clone occurred many times. A far more abundant clone sits one base away, making this likely a read error. Other DNA sequences in the sample encode the same CDR3. J is TRDJ1 and V is TRDV2; 7 positions agree with TRDD3. The J gene, missing from TCRdb, was assigned here through DNA to germline matching. This CDR3 has 17 amino acids. Germline assignment: CDR1 GEAIGNYY and CDR2 EKD. The CDR3 reads CACDTVGEAPRTDKLIF. CDR3 in DNA: TGTGCCTGTGACACCGTGGGGGAGGCCCCGAGAACCGACAAACTCATCTTT.

Comments on this clone: With a far larger clone one base away, a read error is the likely cause. This sample includes further DNA sequences coding for the same CDR3. The rearrangement links TRDV3 to TRDJ1, with TRDD3 matching over 8 bases. The length of the CDR3 is 17 residues. V trimming: 1 base; J trimming: 0 bases; junction bases outside the gene matches: 13. Germline V gives CDR1 TVYSNPD, CDR2 GDNSRS (reference sequence). CDR3 sequence reads: CAFNGNPGGLYTDKLIF. CDR3 bases: TGTGCCTTTAATGGTAACCCTGGGGGACTGTACACCGATAAACTCATCTTT.

This clone came up many times. Given a far larger clone just one base away, this is likely a sequencing read error. Other DNA sequences in the sample encode the same CDR3. A V gene of TRDV3 was called, but no J gene was assigned; the table names TRDD3, a call not compared with the DNA. Germline CDR1 reads TVYSNPD; CDR2 reads GDNSRS (reference sequence). CDR3 length: 17 residues. For the CDR3, the DNA is TGTGCCTTCCCCAGGCTACGTACTGGGGGATACGATGGTAAACTTATCTTT. Translated: CAFPRLRTGGYDGKLIF.

As for this clone: TCRdb pairs this DNA with a much larger clone's protein that differs at residue 17, likely a read error; the protein shown was translated from the DNA. The V gene was identified as TRDV1, while no J gene was called; the tabulated D call, TRDD3, remains unverified against the DNA. CDR1 is TSWWSYY and CDR2 is QGS in the germline V gene. The CDR3 has 18 amino acids. The CDR3 DNA sequence: TGTGCTCTTGGGAAAATTTTTGGGTTCCTACGTGAGGGCGATAAACTCACCTTT. Encoded protein: CALGKIFGFLREGDKLTF.